The following is a TCR beta chain sequence with its context. Stem cell-like memory, regulatory, central memory and naive CD4+ cells were sorted via CD45RO/CCR7/CD25/CD127/CD95/CD27. Purity exceeding 95% was reached by all sorted populations. The data originate from a study of beta chain features in type 1 diabetes. On the study more broadly: Regarding age, gender and cell yields, patients proved similar to healthy donors.

Germline V gives CDR1 SGHNT, CDR2 YYREEE (reference sequence). CDR3 length equals 15 residues. Deletions cut 0 bases from V and 6 bases from J, with 12 bases between. All of the isolated RNA was reverse transcribed, so expressed TCRB transcripts were sequenced. Regulatory, naive and central memory T cell samples averaged around 3.5 million reads. The table came from immunoSEQ multiplex PCR; TCRdb's copy has only in-frame clones and leaves some out. The sample includes 900,000 or so clones, roughly 15% of them seen just once. This receptor was identified in a woman between 18 and 29 years old in good health. The J gene is TRBJ2-2, the V gene TRBV5-4; unclear D gene. Sample: naive CD4+ T cells from blood. CDR3 DNA sequence: TGTGCCAGCAGCTTGGTAGTAAGGGAACCCGGGGAGCTGTTTTTT. Encoded protein: CASSLVVREPGELFF. Variable domain in full (rest from reference TRBV5-4 and TRBJ2-2): ETGVTQSPTHLIKTRGQQVTLRCSSQSGHNTVSWYQQALGQGPQFIFQYYREEENGRGNFPPRFSGLQFPNYSSELNVNALELDDSALYLCASSLVVREPGELFFGEGSRLTVL.